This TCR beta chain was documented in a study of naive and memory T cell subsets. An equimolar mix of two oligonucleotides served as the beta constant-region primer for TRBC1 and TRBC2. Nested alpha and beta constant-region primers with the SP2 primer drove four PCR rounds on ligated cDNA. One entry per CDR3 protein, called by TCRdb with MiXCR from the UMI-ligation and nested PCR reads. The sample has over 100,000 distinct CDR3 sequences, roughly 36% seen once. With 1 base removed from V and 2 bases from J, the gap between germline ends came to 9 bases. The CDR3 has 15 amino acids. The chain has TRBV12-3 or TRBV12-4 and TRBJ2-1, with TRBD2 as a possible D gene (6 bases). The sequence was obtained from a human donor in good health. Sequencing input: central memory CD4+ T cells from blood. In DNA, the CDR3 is TGTGCCAGCAGTTTAGAAGCGGGTACCTACAATGAGCAGTTCTTC. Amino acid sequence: CASSLEAGTYNEQFF.